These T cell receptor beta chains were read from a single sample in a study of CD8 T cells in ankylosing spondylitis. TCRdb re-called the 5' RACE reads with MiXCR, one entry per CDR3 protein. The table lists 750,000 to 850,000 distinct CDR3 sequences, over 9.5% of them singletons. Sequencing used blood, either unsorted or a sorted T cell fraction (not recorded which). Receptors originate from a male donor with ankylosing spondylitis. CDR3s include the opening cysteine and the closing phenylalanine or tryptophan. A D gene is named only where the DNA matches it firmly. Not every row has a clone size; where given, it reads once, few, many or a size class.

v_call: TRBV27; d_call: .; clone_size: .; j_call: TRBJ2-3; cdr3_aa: CASNGHGTDTQYF; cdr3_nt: TGTGCCAGCAATGGACACGGGACAGATACGCAGTATTTT
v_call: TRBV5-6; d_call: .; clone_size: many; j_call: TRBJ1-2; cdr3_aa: CASSFGPNGYTF; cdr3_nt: TGTGCCAGCAGCTTCGGACCAAATGGCTACACCTTC
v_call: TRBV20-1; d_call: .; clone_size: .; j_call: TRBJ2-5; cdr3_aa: CSAIAPSVGQYF; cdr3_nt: TGCAGTGCCATTGCCCCGTCTGTTGGACAGTACTTC
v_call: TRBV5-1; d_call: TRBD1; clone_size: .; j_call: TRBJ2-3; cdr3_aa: CASSPQDRGTDTQYF; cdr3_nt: TGCGCCAGCAGCCCTCAGGACAGGGGTACAGATACGCAGTATTTT
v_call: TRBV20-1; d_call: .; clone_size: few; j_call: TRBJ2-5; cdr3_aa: CSARDTGKETQYF; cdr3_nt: TGCAGTGCAAGGGACACAGGGAAAGAGACCCAGTACTTC
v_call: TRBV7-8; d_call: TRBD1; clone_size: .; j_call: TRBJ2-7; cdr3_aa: CASSFRGQALEQYF; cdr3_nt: TGTGCCAGCAGCTTCCGGGGACAGGCCCTCGAGCAGTACTTC
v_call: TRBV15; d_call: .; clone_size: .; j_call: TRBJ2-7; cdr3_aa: CATSRDKRAEQYF; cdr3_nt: TGTGCCACCAGCAGAGATAAGCGGGCCGAGCAGTACTTC
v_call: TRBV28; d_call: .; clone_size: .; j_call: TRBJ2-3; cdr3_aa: CASEDSRLDTQYF; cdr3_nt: TGTGCCAGCGAGGACAGCAGGTTAGATACGCAGTATTTT
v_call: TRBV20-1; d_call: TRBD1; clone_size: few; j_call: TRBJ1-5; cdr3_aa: CSASYRDRAYSNQPQHF; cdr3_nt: TGCAGTGCTAGTTATCGGGACAGGGCTTATAGCAATCAGCCCCAGCATTTT
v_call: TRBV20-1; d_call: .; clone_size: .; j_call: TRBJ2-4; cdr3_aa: CSARDRHLTLAKNIQYF; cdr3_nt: TGCAGTGCTAGAGATCGTCACTTAACTTTAGCCAAAAACATTCAGTACTTC
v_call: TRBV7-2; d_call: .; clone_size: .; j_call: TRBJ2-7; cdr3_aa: CASSSEFTYEQYF; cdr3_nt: TGTGCCAGCAGCTCAGAATTTACCTACGAGCAGTACTTC
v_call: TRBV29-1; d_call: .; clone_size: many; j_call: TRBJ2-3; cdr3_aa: CSVDGSDTDTQYF; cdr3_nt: TGCAGCGTTGATGGCTCCGACACAGATACGCAGTATTTT
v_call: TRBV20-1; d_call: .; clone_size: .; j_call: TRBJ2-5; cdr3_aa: CSARPRTGGETQYF; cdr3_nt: TGCAGTGCTAGACCAAGGACCGGGGGAGAGACCCAGTACTTC
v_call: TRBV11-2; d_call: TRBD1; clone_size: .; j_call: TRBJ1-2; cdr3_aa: CASSKRDRTGYTF; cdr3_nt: TGTGCCAGCAGCAAACGGGACAGGACCGGCTACACCTTC
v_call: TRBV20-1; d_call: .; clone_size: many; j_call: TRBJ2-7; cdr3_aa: CSAVQLFGEQYF; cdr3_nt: TGCAGTGCTGTACAGCTTTTTGGAGAGCAGTACTTC
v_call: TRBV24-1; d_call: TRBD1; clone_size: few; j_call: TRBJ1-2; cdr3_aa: CATSDLDIDRADGYTF; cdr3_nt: TGTGCCACCAGTGATCTGGATATCGACAGGGCTGATGGCTACACCTTC
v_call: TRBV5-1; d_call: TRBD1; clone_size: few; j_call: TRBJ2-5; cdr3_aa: CASSIYGTGTETQYF; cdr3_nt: TGCGCCAGCAGCATTTACGGGACAGGGACGGAGACCCAGTACTTC
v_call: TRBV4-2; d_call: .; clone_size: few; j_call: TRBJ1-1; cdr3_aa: CASSQGTPTEAFF; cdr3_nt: TGTGCCAGCAGCCAAGGCACACCCACTGAAGCTTTCTTT
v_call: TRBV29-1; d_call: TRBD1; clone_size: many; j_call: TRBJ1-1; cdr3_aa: CSVAGQGYTEAFF; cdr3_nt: TGCAGCGTCGCGGGACAGGGGTACACTGAAGCTTTCTTT
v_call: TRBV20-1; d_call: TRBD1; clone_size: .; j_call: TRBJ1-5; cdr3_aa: CSAMDRVNNQPQHF; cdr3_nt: TGCAGTGCTATGGACAGGGTTAACAATCAGCCCCAGCATTTT
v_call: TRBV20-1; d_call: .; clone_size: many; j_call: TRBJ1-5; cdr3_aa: CSARRQNQPQHF; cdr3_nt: TGCAGTGCCCGACGGCAGAATCAGCCCCAGCATTTT
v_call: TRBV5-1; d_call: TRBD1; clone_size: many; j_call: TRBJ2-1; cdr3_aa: CASSLQGTGSYNEQFF; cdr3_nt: TGCGCCAGCAGCTTGCAGGGGACAGGGTCCTACAATGAGCAGTTCTTC
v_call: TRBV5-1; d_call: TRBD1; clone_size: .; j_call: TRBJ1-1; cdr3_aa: CASGPRGLVNTEAFF; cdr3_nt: TGCGCCAGTGGCCCCAGGGGGCTGGTGAACACTGAAGCTTTCTTT
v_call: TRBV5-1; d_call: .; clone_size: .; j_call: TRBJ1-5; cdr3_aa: CASSRDGYQPQHF; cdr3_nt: TGCGCCAGCAGCAGGGACGGATATCAGCCCCAGCATTTT